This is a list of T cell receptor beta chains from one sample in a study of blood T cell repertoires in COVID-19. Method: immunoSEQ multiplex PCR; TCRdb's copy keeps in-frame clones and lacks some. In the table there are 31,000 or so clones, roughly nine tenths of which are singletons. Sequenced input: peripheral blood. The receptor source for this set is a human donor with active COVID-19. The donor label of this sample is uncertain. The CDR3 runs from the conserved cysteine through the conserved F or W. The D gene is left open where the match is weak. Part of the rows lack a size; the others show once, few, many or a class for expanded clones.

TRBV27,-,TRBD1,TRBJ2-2,CASSWDRGDGGELFF,TGTGCCAGCAGTTGGGACAGGGGGGATGGCGGGGAGCTGTTTTTT
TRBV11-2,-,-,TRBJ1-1,CASSLDNGVAEAFF,TGTGCCAGCAGCTTAGATAACGGGGTCGCTGAAGCTTTCTTT
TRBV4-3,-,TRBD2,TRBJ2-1,CASSQGGLAQGEQFF,TGCGCCAGCAGCCAAGGGGGACTAGCTCAAGGTGAGCAGTTCTTC
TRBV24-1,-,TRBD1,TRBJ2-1,CATSDPSGGNEQFF,TGTGCCACCAGTGACCCATCAGGGGGAAATGAGCAGTTCTTC
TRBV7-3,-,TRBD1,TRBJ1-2,CASSQQGARGYTF,TGTGCCAGCAGCCAACAGGGGGCGAGAGGCTACACCTTC
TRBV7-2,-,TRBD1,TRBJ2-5,CASSFGTGGRGTQYF,TGTGCCAGCAGCTTTGGGACAGGGGGCCGTGGGACCCAGTACTTC
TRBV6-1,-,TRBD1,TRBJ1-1,CASSEGQGGTEAFF,TGTGCCAGCAGTGAAGGGCAGGGGGGAACTGAAGCTTTCTTT
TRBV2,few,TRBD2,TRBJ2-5,CASSGTSGGLQETQYF,TGTGCCAGCAGTGGAACTAGCGGGGGGCTCCAAGAGACCCAGTACTTC
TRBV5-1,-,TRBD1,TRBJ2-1,CASSIQGANEQFF,TGCGCCAGCAGCATACAGGGGGCCAATGAGCAGTTCTTC
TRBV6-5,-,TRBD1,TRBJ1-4,CASSYSETGVNEKLFF,TGTGCCAGCAGTTACTCAGAGACAGGGGTTAATGAAAAACTGTTTTTT
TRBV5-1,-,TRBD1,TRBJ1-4,CASSLAGQSLEKLFF,TGCGCCAGCAGCTTGGCGGGACAGTCCCTAGAAAAACTGTTTTTT
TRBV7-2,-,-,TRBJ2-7,CASSLSSTRGTYEQYF,TGTGCCAGCAGCTTAAGCTCGACTCGGGGGACCTACGAGCAGTACTTC
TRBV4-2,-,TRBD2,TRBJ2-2,CASSLTSGKTGELFF,TGTGCCAGCAGTCTGACTAGCGGGAAAACCGGGGAGCTGTTTTTT
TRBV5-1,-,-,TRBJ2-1,CASSLDRAYNEQFF,TGCGCCAGCAGCTTGGACAGGGCCTACAATGAGCAGTTCTTC
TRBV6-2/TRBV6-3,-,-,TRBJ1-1,CASSLTESTTEAFF,TGTGCCAGCAGTTTGACTGAATCTACGACTGAAGCTTTCTTT
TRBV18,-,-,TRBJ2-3,CASSQDRDTQYF,TGTGCCAGCTCACAGGACAGAGATACGCAGTATTTT
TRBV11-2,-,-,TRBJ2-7,CASSPLYHEQYF,TGTGCCAGCAGCCCCTTATATCACGAGCAGTACTTC
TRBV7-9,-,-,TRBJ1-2,CASSLDRDSGYTF,TGTGCCAGCAGCTTAGACAGGGATAGTGGCTACACCTTC
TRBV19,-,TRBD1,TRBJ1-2,CASSMLQGANYGYTF,TGTGCCAGTAGTATGTTACAGGGGGCTAACTATGGCTACACCTTC
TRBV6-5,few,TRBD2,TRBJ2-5,CASGEGWGETQYF,TGTGCCAGTGGGGAGGGGTGGGGAGAGACCCAGTACTTC
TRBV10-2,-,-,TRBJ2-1,CASSDPVAGAFSYNEQFF,TGCGCCAGCAGTGATCCCGTCGCGGGGGCTTTTTCCTACAATGAGCAGTTCTTC
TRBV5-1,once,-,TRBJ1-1,CASTGDTEAFF,TGCGCCAGCACAGGGGACACTGAAGCTTTCTTT
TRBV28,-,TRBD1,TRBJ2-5,CASNSDRGKYQETQYF,TGTGCCAGCAATTCAGACAGGGGCAAGTACCAAGAGACCCAGTACTTC
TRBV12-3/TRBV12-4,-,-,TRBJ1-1,CASSLNGGTEAFF,TGTGCCAGCAGTCTCAACGGGGGTACTGAAGCTTTCTTT
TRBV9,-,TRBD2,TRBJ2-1,CASSLKSLPSGGNEQFF,TGTGCCAGCAGCCTAAAAAGCCTCCCTAGCGGGGGGAATGAGCAGTTCTTC
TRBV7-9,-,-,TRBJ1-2,CASSLIQNYGYTF,TGTGCCAGCAGCTTAATACAGAACTATGGCTACACCTTC
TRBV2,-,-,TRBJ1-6,CASAGTYNSPLHF,TGTGCCAGTGCCGGGACTTATAATTCACCCCTCCACTTT
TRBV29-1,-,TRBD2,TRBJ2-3,CSVGGTSGSGTDTQYF,TGCAGCGTTGGAGGGACTAGCGGGTCGGGCACAGATACGCAGTATTTT
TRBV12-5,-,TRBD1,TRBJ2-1,CASGALTGWGYNEQFF,TGTGCTAGTGGTGCCCTGACAGGGTGGGGCTACAATGAGCAGTTCTTC
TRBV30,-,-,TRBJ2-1,CAWSDLPGDSTTRFF,TGTGCCTGGAGTGATCTCCCGGGGGACTCCACAACCCGGTTCTTC
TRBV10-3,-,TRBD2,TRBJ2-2,CAITDQLAGGRGGELFF,TGTGCCATCACCGATCAACTAGCGGGGGGGCGAGGCGGGGAGCTGTTTTTT
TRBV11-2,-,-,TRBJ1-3,CASSLGPGAGNTIYF,TGTGCCAGCAGCTTAGGTCCAGGGGCGGGAAACACCATATATTTT
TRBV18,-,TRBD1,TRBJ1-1,CASSPRTGHTEAFF,TGTGCCAGCTCACCCCGGACAGGGCACACTGAAGCTTTCTTT
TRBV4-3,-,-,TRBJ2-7,CASSQEAHYEQYF,TGCGCCAGCAGCCAAGAGGCTCACTACGAGCAGTACTTC
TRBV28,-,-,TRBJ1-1,CASSFQGGMNTEAFF,TGTGCCAGCAGTTTTCAAGGGGGAATGAACACTGAAGCTTTCTTT
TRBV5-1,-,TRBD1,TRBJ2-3,CASSAGQGRVSTDTQYF,TGCGCCAGCAGCGCAGGACAGGGAAGGGTTTCGACAGATACGCAGTATTTT
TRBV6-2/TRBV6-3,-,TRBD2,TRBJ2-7,CASSSAGLAGDEQYF,TGTGCCAGCAGTTCAGCGGGACTAGCGGGAGACGAGCAGTACTTC
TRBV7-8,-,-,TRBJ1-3,CASSLVSSGNTIYF,TGTGCCAGCAGCTTAGTTAGCTCTGGAAACACCATATATTTT